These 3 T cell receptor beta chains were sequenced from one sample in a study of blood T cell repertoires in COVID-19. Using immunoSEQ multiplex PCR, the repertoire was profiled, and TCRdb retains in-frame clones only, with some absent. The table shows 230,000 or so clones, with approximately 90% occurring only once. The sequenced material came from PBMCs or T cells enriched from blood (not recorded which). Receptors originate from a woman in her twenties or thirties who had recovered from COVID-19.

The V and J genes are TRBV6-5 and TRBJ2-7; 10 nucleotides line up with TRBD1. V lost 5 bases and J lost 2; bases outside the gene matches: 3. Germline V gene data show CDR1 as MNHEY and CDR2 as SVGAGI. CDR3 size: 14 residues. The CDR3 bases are TGTGCCAGCAGTACGACAGGGGGCGCCTACGAGCAGTACTTC. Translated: CASSTTGGAYEQYF.

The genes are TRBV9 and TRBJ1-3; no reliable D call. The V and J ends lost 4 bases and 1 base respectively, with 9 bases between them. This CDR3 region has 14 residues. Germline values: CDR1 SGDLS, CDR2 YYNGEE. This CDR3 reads CASSPTYSGNTIYF. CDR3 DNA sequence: TGTGCCAGCAGCCCGACATATTCTGGAAACACCATATATTTT.

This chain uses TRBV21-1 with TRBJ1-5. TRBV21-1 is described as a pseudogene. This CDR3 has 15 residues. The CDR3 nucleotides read TGTGCCAGCAGCAAAGCGCTCGGGAGGTCACAGCCCCAGCATTTT. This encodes CASSKALGRSQPQHF.